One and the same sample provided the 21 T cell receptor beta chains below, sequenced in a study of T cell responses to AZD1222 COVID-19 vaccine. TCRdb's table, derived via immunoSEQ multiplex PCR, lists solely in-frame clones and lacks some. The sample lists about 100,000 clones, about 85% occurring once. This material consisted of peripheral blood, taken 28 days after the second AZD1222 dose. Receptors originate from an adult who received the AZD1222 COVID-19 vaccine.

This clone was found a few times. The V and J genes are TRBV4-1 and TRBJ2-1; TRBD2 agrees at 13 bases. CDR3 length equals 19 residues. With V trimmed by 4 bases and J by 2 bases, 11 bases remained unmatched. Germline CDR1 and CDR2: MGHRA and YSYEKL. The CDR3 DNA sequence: TGCGCCAGCAGCCCCCGGAGGACTAGCGGGAGATTACCCTACAATGAGCAGTTCTTC. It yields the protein CASSPRRTSGRLPYNEQFF.

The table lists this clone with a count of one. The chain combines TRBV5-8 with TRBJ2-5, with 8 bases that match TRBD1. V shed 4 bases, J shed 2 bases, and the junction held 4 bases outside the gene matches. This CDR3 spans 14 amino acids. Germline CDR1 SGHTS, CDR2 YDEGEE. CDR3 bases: TGTGCCAGCAGCCCCACAGGGGGTCAAGAGACCCAGTACTTC. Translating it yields CASSPTGGQETQYF.

The CDR3: CASTEGGQGSEQYF. In DNA form, the CDR3 reads TGTGCCAGCACCGAAGGGGGACAGGGCTCCGAGCAGTACTTC. J is TRBJ2-7 and V is TRBV7-3; 9 nucleotides agree with TRBD1. The CDR3 covers 14 residues. In germline, CDR1 is SGHTA, CDR2 FQGTGA. The V and J ends lost 7 bases and 6 bases, in that order; junction bases with no gene match: 10.

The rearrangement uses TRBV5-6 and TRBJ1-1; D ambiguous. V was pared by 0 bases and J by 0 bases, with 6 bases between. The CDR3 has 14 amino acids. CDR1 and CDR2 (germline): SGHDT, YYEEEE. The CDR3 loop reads CASSLGNLNTEAFF. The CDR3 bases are TGTGCCAGCAGCTTGGGCAATTTGAACACTGAAGCTTTCTTT. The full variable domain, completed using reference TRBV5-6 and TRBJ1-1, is DAGVTQSPTHLIKTRGQQVTLRCSPKSGHDTVSWYQQALGQGPQFIFQYYEEEERQRGNFPDRFSGHQFPNYSSELNVNALLLGDSALYLCASSLGNLNTEAFFGQGTRLTVV.

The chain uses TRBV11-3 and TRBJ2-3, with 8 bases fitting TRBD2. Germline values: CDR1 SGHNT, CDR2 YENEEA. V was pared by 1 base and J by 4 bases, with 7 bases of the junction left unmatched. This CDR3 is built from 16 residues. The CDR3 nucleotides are TGTGCCAGCAGCTTAGGTCCAGCGGGAGTGGCAGATACGCAGTATTTT. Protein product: CASSLGPAGVADTQYF.

CDR3 protein: CASSLEARRDSTDTQYF. CDR3 nucleotides: TGTGCCAGCAGCTTAGAGGCTAGAAGGGATAGCACAGATACGCAGTATTTT. This chain connects TRBV11-3 to TRBJ2-3; D remains ambiguous. The CDR3 totals 17 residues. V lost 0 bases and J 0 bases, leaving 13 bases between the germline ends. Germline CDR1 and CDR2: SGHNT and YENEEA.

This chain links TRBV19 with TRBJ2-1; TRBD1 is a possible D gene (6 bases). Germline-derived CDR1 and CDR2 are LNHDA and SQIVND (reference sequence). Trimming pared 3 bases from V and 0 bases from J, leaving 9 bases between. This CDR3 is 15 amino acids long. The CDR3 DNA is TGTGCCAGTAGTATCTTGGACAGCTCCTACAATGAGCAGTTCTTC. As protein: CASSILDSSYNEQFF.

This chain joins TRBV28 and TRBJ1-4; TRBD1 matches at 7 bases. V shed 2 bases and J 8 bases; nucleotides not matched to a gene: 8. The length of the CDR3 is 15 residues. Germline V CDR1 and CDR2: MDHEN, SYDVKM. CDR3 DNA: TGTGCCAGCAGTTTAGGAGGTTACAGGGGCGAAAAACTGTTTTTT. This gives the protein CASSLGGYRGEKLFF.

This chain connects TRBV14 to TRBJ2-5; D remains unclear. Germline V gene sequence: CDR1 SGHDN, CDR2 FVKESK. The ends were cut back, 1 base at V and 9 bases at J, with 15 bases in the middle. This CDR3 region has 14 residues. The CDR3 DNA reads TGTGCCAGCAGCCAAGCCTTAGACGTCACGGCCCAGTACTTC. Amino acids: CASSQALDVTAQYF. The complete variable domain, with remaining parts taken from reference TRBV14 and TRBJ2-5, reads EAGVTQFPSHSVIEKGQTVTLRCDPISGHDNLYWYRRVMGKEIKFLLHFVKESKQDESGMPNNRFLAERTGGTYSTLKVQPAELEDSGVYFCASSQALDVTAQYFGPGTRLLVL.

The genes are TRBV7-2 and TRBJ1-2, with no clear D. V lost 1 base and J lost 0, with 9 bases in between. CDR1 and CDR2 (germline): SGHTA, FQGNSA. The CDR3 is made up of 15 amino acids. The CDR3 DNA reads TGTGCCAGCAGCTTAGATTGGGTAGCTAACTATGGCTACACCTTC. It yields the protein CASSLDWVANYGYTF.

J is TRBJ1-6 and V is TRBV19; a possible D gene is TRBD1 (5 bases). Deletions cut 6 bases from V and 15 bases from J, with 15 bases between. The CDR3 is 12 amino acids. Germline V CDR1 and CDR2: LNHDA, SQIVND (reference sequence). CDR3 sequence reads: CASSRDFNILHF. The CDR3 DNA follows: TGTGCCAGTAGCAGGGACTTTAATATCCTCCACTTT.

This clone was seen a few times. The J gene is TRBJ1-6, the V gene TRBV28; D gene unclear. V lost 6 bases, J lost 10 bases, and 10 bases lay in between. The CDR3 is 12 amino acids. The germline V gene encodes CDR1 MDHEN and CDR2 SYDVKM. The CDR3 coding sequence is TGTGCCAGCAGCCCCATTCTATCACCCCTCCACTTT. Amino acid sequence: CASSPILSPLHF.

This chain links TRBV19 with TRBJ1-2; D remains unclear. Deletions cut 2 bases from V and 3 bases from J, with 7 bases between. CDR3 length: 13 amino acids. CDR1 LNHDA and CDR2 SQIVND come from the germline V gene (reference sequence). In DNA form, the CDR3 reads TGTGCCAGTAGTATAAACAGCGACTATGGCTACACCTTC. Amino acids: CASSINSDYGYTF.

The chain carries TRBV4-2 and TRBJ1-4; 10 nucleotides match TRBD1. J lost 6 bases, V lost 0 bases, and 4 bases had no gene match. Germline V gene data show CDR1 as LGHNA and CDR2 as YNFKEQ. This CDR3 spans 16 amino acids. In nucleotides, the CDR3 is TGTGCCAGCAGCCAAGATAAGGGACAGGGGTATGAAAAACTGTTTTTT. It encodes CASSQDKGQGYEKLFF.

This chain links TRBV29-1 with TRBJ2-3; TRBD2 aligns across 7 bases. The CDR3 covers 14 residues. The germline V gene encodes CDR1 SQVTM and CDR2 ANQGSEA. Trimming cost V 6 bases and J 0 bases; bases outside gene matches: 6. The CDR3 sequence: CSVGLGSSTDTQYF. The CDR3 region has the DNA TGCAGCGTAGGACTAGGGTCGAGCACAGATACGCAGTATTTT.

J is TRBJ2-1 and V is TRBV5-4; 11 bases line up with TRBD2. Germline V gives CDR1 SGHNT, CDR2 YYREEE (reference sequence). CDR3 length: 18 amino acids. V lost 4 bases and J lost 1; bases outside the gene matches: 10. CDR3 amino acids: CASSPHRLAGSSYNEQFF. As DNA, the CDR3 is TGTGCCAGCAGCCCCCATCGACTAGCGGGATCTTCCTACAATGAGCAGTTCTTC.

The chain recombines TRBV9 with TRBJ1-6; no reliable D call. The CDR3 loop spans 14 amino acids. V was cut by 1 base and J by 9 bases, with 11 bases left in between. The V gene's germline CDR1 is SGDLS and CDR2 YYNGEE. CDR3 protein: CASSVRASTSPLHF. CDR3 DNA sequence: TGTGCCAGCAGCGTACGGGCCAGCACTTCACCCCTCCACTTT.

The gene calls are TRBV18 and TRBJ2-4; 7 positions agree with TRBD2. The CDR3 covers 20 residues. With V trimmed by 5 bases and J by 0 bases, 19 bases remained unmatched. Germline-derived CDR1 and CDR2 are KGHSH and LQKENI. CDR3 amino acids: CASSDTVAGNHKLAKNIQYF. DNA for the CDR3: TGTGCCAGCTCAGACACCGTAGCGGGTAACCACAAATTAGCCAAAAACATTCAGTACTTC.

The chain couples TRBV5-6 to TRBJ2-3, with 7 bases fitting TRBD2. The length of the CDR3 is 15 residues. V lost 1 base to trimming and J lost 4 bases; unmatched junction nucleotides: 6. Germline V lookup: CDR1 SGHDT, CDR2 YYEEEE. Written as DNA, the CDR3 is TGTGCCAGCAGCTTGAAGCGGGATGCGGCAGATACGCAGTATTTT. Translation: CASSLKRDAADTQYF.

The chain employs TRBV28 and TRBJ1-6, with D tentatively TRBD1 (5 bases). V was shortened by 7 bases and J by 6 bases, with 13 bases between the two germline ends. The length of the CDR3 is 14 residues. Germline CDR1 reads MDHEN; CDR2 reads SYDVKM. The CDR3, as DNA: TGTGCCAGCATCGGCAGGGTCGGTAATTCACCCCTCCACTTT. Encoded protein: CASIGRVGNSPLHF.

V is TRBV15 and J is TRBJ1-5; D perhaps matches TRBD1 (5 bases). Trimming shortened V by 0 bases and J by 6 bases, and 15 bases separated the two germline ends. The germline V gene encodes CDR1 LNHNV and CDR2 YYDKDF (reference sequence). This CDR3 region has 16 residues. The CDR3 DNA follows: TGTGCCACCAGCAGAGATCGCGGCAGGGCGGGTCAGCCCCAGCATTTT. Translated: CATSRDRGRAGQPQHF.